These T cell receptor beta chains were read from a single sample in a study of T cell repertoires in cytomegalovirus infection. These receptors have no identified antigens. MiXCR, applied by TCRdb to the reads, yields one record per CDR3 protein. Here the sample spans approximately 910,000 distinct CDR3 sequences, roughly a third being singletons. The sequences come from cultured CD8+ T cells from PBMCs, collected from culture after CMV antigen stimulation. These receptors were taken from a human donor in good health (CMV status not recorded). Some clones in this sample may be carry-over from other donors' samples. Both conserved end residues are part of each CDR3. The D gene is left open where the match is weak. Clone size is shown for a subset of rows, as once, few, many or a class of expanded clone.

.,TRBJ1-2,.,TRBV2,CATNPNGALDGYTF,TGTGCCACCAACCCGAACGGGGCCTTGGATGGCTACACCTTC
.,TRBJ2-7,.,TRBV6-1,CASSASGFPYEQYF,TGTGCCAGCAGTGCTTCAGGGTTCCCCTACGAGCAGTACTTC
.,TRBJ2-2,.,TRBV12-3/TRBV12-4,CASSLADNGGELFF,TGTGCCAGCAGTTTAGCCGACAACGGCGGGGAGCTGTTTTTT
.,TRBJ2-1,TRBD2,TRBV3-1,CASSRGVVAGAVNEQFF,TGTGCCAGCAGCCGAGGGGTAGTAGCGGGGGCCGTCAATGAGCAGTTCTTC
.,TRBJ1-3,TRBD1,TRBV7-9,CASSHPKTGQGASRGNTIYF,TGTGCCAGCAGCCACCCGAAAACCGGACAGGGGGCCTCCCGTGGAAACACCATATATTTT
.,TRBJ1-1,.,TRBV5-6,CASSLALGQSF,TGTGCCAGCAGCTTGGCCCTTGGCCAGAGTTTT
few,TRBJ2-2,TRBD2,TRBV27,CASSTGLAGVGELFF,TGTGCCAGCAGTACGGGACTAGCGGGTGTCGGGGAGCTGTTTTTT
few,TRBJ1-4,TRBD1,TRBV6-1,CASSNFRDRDEKLFF,TGTGCCAGCAGTAATTTCCGGGACAGGGATGAAAAACTGTTTTTT
few,TRBJ2-3,.,TRBV6-5,CASSSPGASTDTQYF,TGTGCCAGCAGTTCCCCGGGGGCCAGCACAGATACGCAGTATTTT
few,TRBJ1-5,.,TRBV10-3,CAIAVDGNQPQHF,TGTGCCATCGCGGTGGATGGCAATCAGCCCCAGCATTTT
few,TRBJ1-5,.,TRBV4-3,CASSQYRDSNQPQHF,TGCGCCAGCAGCCAGTACAGAGATAGCAATCAGCCCCAGCATTTT
few,TRBJ1-4,.,TRBV6-6,CASSQGSANEKLFF,TGTGCCAGCAGCCAAGGGTCTGCTAATGAAAAACTGTTTTTT
many,TRBJ1-1,TRBD1,TRBV7-2,CASSFRQGAGTEAFF,TGTGCCAGCAGCTTCCGACAGGGGGCCGGTACTGAAGCTTTCTTT
.,TRBJ1-5,.,TRBV6-1,CASSYRSARNNQPQHF,TGTGCCAGCAGTTATAGGTCCGCGCGGAACAATCAGCCCCAGCATTTT
few,TRBJ1-5,.,TRBV6-6,CASSYSSGNQPQHF,TGTGCCAGCAGTTACTCGTCCGGGAATCAGCCCCAGCATTTT
few,TRBJ2-7,TRBD2,TRBV27,CASSTGTSVHEQYF,TGTGCCAGCTCCACCGGGACTAGCGTCCACGAGCAGTACTTC
few,TRBJ2-3,.,TRBV4-3,CASSQDREWSTDTQYF,TGCGCCAGCAGCCAAGATCGGGAATGGAGCACAGATACGCAGTATTTT
.,TRBJ1-2,.,TRBV7-6,CASSLEIGHLPYGYTF,TGTGCCAGCAGCTTAGAAATCGGACACTTACCCTATGGCTACACCTTC
few,TRBJ2-7,.,TRBV19,CASSIEGSSYEQYF,TGTGCCAGTAGTATCGAGGGGTCGAGCTACGAGCAGTACTTC
.,TRBJ1-3,TRBD1,TRBV29-1,CSVGDRSSGNTIYF,TGCAGCGTTGGGGACAGAAGCTCTGGAAACACCATATATTTT
few,TRBJ2-1,.,TRBV15,CATSAPDLYSNNEQFF,TGTGCCACCAGCGCCCCGGACCTCTACAGCAACAATGAGCAGTTCTTC
.,TRBJ2-1,.,TRBV7-9,CASTYLGGTSSYNEQFF,TGTGCCAGCACCTACCTAGGGGGTACCTCTTCCTACAATGAGCAGTTCTTC